This passage covers 8 T cell receptor beta chains from one sample sequenced in a study of blood T cell repertoires in COVID-19. The protocol was immunoSEQ multiplex PCR, while the TCRdb copy is restricted to in-frame clones and leaves out a portion. The sample consists of 200,000 to 250,000 clones, approximately 80% of them appearing once. The sequenced sample was PBMCs or T cells enriched from blood (not recorded which). Every receptor here comes from a man in his 60s who had recovered from COVID-19.

DNA for the CDR3: TGTGCCAGCAGCTTGGAGGACAGGGAAGAGACCCAGTACTTC. It yields the protein CASSLEDREETQYF. The chain links TRBV5-4 to TRBJ2-5; 8 nucleotides match TRBD1. The CDR3 has 14 residues. CDR1 is SGHNT and CDR2 is YYREEE in the germline V gene (reference sequence). The junction had 1 base not matched to a gene; V was cut back by 0 bases and J by 3 bases.

The chain links TRBV3-1 (or the pseudogene TRBV3-2) to TRBJ1-1, with a possible D match to TRBD1 (6 bases). The V gene's germline CDR1 is LGHDT and CDR2 YNNKEL (reference sequence). CDR3 length equals 14 residues. V was pared by 3 bases and J by 3 bases, with 11 bases between. The CDR3 sequence: CASSQGAEDTEAFF. CDR3 coding DNA: TGTGCCAGCAGCCAGGGGGCCGAGGACACTGAAGCTTTCTTT.

The V and J genes are TRBV7-6 and TRBJ2-5; 9 bases agree with TRBD2. Germline-derived CDR1 and CDR2 are SGHVS and FNYEAQ. With V trimmed by 0 bases and J by 4 bases, 9 bases remained unmatched. The CDR3 length is 17 residues. CDR3 amino acids: CASSLARLGGGAETQYF. CDR3 sequence (DNA): TGTGCCAGCAGCTTAGCGCGCCTGGGCGGGGGGGCAGAGACCCAGTACTTC.

V and J are TRBV20-1 and TRBJ1-2; D possibly corresponds to TRBD1 (5 bases). Trimming removed 3 bases at V and 7 bases at J, with 15 bases between. The CDR3 totals 13 residues. Germline values: CDR1 DFQATT, CDR2 SNEGSKA (reference sequence). CDR3 protein: CSASLPDNPGYTF. The CDR3 DNA sequence: TGCAGTGCTAGTCTGCCGGACAATCCTGGCTACACCTTC.

The chain recombines TRBV15 with TRBJ2-1; 15 nucleotides agree with TRBD2. Per the germline V gene, CDR1 is LNHNV and CDR2 is YYDKDF (reference sequence). V shed 7 bases and J 7 bases; nucleotides not matched to a gene: 8. The CDR3 covers 16 residues. The CDR3 sequence: CATTQGTSGGWNEQFF. CDR3 in DNA: TGTGCCACCACCCAGGGGACTAGCGGGGGGTGGAATGAGCAGTTCTTC.

The V gene is TRBV3-1 (or the pseudogene TRBV3-2), the J gene TRBJ1-2, with D unresolved. CDR1 and CDR2 (germline): LGHDT, YNNKEL (reference sequence). Trimming shortened V by 1 base and J by 0 bases, and 9 bases separated the two germline ends. The CDR3 extends over 15 amino acids. CDR3 loop: CASSQGPDSNYGYTF. Here the CDR3 DNA reads TGTGCCAGCAGCCAAGGGCCTGATTCTAACTATGGCTACACCTTC.

The genes are TRBV7-9 and TRBJ1-5, with D unresolved. V lost 4 bases and J 4 bases, leaving 8 bases between the germline ends. This CDR3 region has 13 residues. Germline CDR1 is SEHNR and CDR2 is FQNEAQ (reference sequence). CDR3 sequence (DNA): TGTGCCAGCAGCTCCTCAGGAAATCAGCCCCAGCATTTT. It codes for CASSSSGNQPQHF.

The chain combines TRBV5-4 with TRBJ2-5, with TRBD1 matching 7 bases. This CDR3 has 14 amino acids. CDR1 SGHNT and CDR2 YYREEE come from the germline V gene (reference sequence). After removal of 4 bases from V and 3 bases from J, the junction contained 6 bases not matched to a gene. CDR3 region: CASSLRDRKETQYF. The CDR3 region has the DNA TGTGCCAGCAGCCTAAGGGACAGAAAAGAGACCCAGTACTTC. Based on the CDR3 plus reference TRBV5-4 and TRBJ2-5, the full variable domain is ETGVTQSPTHLIKTRGQQVTLRCSSQSGHNTVSWYQQALGQGPQFIFQYYREEENGRGNFPPRFSGLQFPNYSSELNVNALELDDSALYLCASSLRDRKETQYFGPGTRLLVL.